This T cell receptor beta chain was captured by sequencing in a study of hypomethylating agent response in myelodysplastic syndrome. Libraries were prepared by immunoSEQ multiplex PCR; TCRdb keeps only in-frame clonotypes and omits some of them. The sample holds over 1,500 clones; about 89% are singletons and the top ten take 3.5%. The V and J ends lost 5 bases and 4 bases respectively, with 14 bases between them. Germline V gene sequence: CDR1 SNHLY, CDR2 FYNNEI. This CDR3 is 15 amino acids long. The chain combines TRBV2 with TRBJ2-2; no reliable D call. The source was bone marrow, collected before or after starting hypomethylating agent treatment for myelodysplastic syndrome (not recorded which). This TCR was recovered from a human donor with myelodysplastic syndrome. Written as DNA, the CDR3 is TGTGCCAGCAGTCCCACGGTCCCGGGCACCGGGGAGCTGTTTTTT. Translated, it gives CASSPTVPGTGELFF.